Listed here are 12 T cell receptor beta chains from one sample, sequenced in a study of blood T cell repertoires in COVID-19. Method: immunoSEQ multiplex PCR; TCRdb's copy keeps in-frame clones and lacks some. Of 150,000 to 200,000 clones listed, 80% to 90% are singletons. The sequencing input was peripheral blood. These receptors were obtained from an elderly woman with acute or convalescent COVID-19.

The J gene is TRBJ1-5, the V gene TRBV6-5; D is unresolved. CDR1 and CDR2 from the germline V gene are MNHEY and SVGAGI. Trimming took 8 bases from V and 0 from J, leaving 11 bases between them. The CDR3 is 14 amino acids. The CDR3 region is CASLEGNSNQPQHF. The CDR3 region has the DNA TGTGCCAGCCTCGAGGGTAATAGCAATCAGCCCCAGCATTTT.

This rearrangement joins TRBV15 to TRBJ2-1, with 11 bases that match TRBD2. V shed 5 bases, J shed 2 bases, and the junction held 2 bases outside the gene matches. The CDR3 contains 15 residues. CDR1 is LNHNV, CDR2 YYDKDF, per germline (reference sequence). The CDR3 DNA is TGTGCCACCAGCGTTAGCGGGGGGGCCTACAATGAGCAGTTCTTC. Translation: CATSVSGGAYNEQFF.

The chain employs TRBV11-3 and TRBJ2-1, with 8 bases matching TRBD2. The germline V gene has CDR1 SGHNT and CDR2 YENEEA. CDR3 length: 18 amino acids. Trimming at V came to 0 bases and at J to 6 bases, leaving 13 bases not matched to a gene. CDR3 loop: CASSLDSPLAEGSNEQFF. In nucleotides, the CDR3 is TGTGCCAGCAGCTTAGATTCTCCACTAGCGGAGGGAAGCAATGAGCAGTTCTTC.

As for this clone: A read error is possible here, since a much larger clone lies one base away. The rearrangement uses TRBV7-6 and TRBJ1-4, with D perhaps TRBD1 (5 bases). With 4 bases removed from V and 0 bases from J, the gap between germline ends came to 6 bases. The germline V gene has CDR1 SGHVS and CDR2 FNYEAQ. This CDR3 is 14 amino acids long. CDR3 coding DNA: TGTGCCAGCAGCTCGGGGGCAACTAATGAAAAACTGTTTTTT. Encoded protein: CASSSGATNEKLFF.

The chain employs TRBV5-5 and TRBJ1-2, with 9 positions matching TRBD1. With V trimmed by 2 bases and J by 1 base, 9 bases remained unmatched. There are 17 residues in the CDR3. The germline gives CDR1 SGHKS, CDR2 YYEKEE (reference sequence). CDR3 DNA sequence: TGTGCCAGCAGCTTAACCCCCGGGACAGGGAATAACTATGGCTACACCTTC. It specifies CASSLTPGTGNNYGYTF.

The V and J genes are TRBV2 and TRBJ1-2; D might be TRBD1 (6 bases). V lost 10 bases, J lost 7 bases, and 16 bases lay in between. The CDR3 length is 12 residues. The germline V gene has CDR1 SNHLY and CDR2 FYNNEI. The CDR3 nucleotides are TGTGCCATCTACACAGGGTTCAGTGGCTACACCTTC. Amino acid sequence: CAIYTGFSGYTF.

The chain is built from TRBV28 and TRBJ1-2; TRBD1 might be the D (6 bases). Trimming shortened V by 4 bases and J by 3 bases, and 12 bases separated the two germline ends. Germline V gene lookup returns CDR1 MDHEN and CDR2 SYDVKM. This CDR3 is 14 amino acids long. The chain's CDR3 is CASSSGQFDYGYTF. In nucleotides, the CDR3 is TGTGCCAGCAGTTCCGGACAGTTTGACTATGGCTACACCTTC.

The chain carries TRBV4-1 and TRBJ2-3, with unresolved D. With 0 bases removed from V and 0 bases from J, the gap between germline ends came to 7 bases. The CDR3 has 15 amino acids. Germline V gives CDR1 MGHRA, CDR2 YSYEKL. The CDR3 is CASSQDPTSTDTQYF. DNA of the CDR3: TGCGCCAGCAGCCAAGATCCCACAAGCACAGATACGCAGTATTTT.

The chain links TRBV7-6 to TRBJ1-2; D gene uncertain. Germline CDR1 is SGHVS and CDR2 is FNYEAQ. Deletions cut 2 bases from V and 4 bases from J, with 17 bases between. The CDR3 has 16 residues. The CDR3 DNA sequence: TGTGCCAGCAGCTTAAAGGCGGCCTTCCTTCCCTATGGCTACACCTTC. It specifies CASSLKAAFLPYGYTF.

The rearrangement links TRBV5-5 to TRBJ1-1, with D unclear. Per germline, CDR1 SGHKS and CDR2 YYEKEE (reference sequence). The CDR3 runs 14 residues. Trimming removed 1 base at V and 5 bases at J, with 12 bases between. CDR3 sequence: CASSLRTGGTEAFF. CDR3 nucleotide sequence: TGTGCCAGCAGCTTGCGTACGGGAGGAACTGAAGCTTTCTTT.

This chain joins TRBV7-3 and TRBJ1-6; D perhaps matches TRBD1 (5 bases). V was clipped by 2 bases and J by 5 bases, with 7 bases between them. Germline CDR1 and CDR2: SGHTA and FQGTGA. The CDR3 has 14 residues. For the CDR3, the DNA is TGTGCCAGCAGCTTAGGGGCGAATAATTCACCCCTCCACTTT. Its protein product is CASSLGANNSPLHF.

The rearrangement joins TRBV29-1 to TRBJ2-3, with 11 bases matching TRBD2. Germline-derived CDR1 and CDR2 are SQVTM and ANQGSEA. The CDR3 has 18 amino acids. The V segment lost 2 bases and the J segment 1 base; nucleotides outside the gene matches: 11. The CDR3 loop reads CSVERWPLSGRGTDTQYF. The CDR3 DNA follows: TGCAGCGTTGAACGATGGCCTCTTAGCGGGAGGGGCACAGATACGCAGTATTTT.